The entry below describes one T cell receptor (beta chain). Its antigen is still unknown. This sample stems from a study of Ad26.COV2.S vaccination and SARS-CoV-2 variants. The study, taken as a whole, reports: Vaccine and placebo recipients had similar non-spike TCR breadth. After vaccination, substantial breadth of spike-specific CD8+ and CD4+ responses was reported. Placebo recipients trailed vaccine recipients in spike-specific TCR breadth.

The protocol was immunoSEQ multiplex PCR, while the TCRdb copy is restricted to in-frame clones and leaves out a portion. Altogether 150,000 to 200,000 clones are present, 87% being singletons, with the ten largest covering 5.9%. The input for sequencing was peripheral blood, taken after recovery from COVID-19. This clonotype was sampled from a human donor who had recovered from COVID-19.

This CDR3 reads CASSEIIGSHEQYF. CDR3 nucleotide sequence: TGTGCCAGCAGTGAAATAATAGGGTCCCACGAGCAGTACTTC. The rearrangement joins TRBV6-1 to TRBJ2-7; no clear D gene. The CDR3 covers 14 residues. The V gene's germline CDR1 is MNHNS and CDR2 SASEGT. Trimming left V 2 bases short and J 5 bases short, with 13 bases between.